Below are 23 T cell receptor beta chains sequenced from a single sample in a study of identical twins. TCRdb processed the 5' RACE reads anew with MiXCR; each CDR3 protein has one entry. The table lists approximately 670,000 distinct CDR3 sequences, around 6% of them singletons. The sequenced sample consisted of naive T cells sorted from blood. These receptors were collected from a man aged 18 to 30 in good health.

There are a few counts of this clonotype. The V call is TRBV24-1, the J call TRBJ1-5; the D is unclear. V was clipped by 2 bases and J by 0 bases, with 19 bases between them. This CDR3 contains 19 residues. Germline V gene data show CDR1 as KGHDR and CDR2 as SFDVKD. The CDR3 nucleotides read TGTGCCACCAGTGATTCTTCCCCGGGTCTTCCCTATAGCAATCAGCCCCAGCATTTT. Protein: CATSDSSPGLPYSNQPQHF.

The CDR3 region has the DNA TGTGCCAGCAGCTTGGAGGCGGGAGATCTCTACAATGAGCAGTTCTTC. Translation: CASSLEAGDLYNEQFF. J is TRBJ2-1 and V is TRBV5-4, with 7 bases identical to TRBD2. The V segment lost 0 bases and the J segment 3 bases; nucleotides outside the gene matches: 6. CDR3 length equals 16 residues. Germline V gene data show CDR1 as SGHNT and CDR2 as YYREEE (reference sequence).

This clonotype was recorded at least ten times. The genes are TRBV29-1 and TRBJ2-7, with a possible D match to TRBD1 (5 bases). The CDR3 length is 13 residues. Trimming pared 4 bases from V and 4 bases from J, leaving 14 bases between. Germline-derived CDR1 and CDR2 are SQVTM and ANQGSEA. CDR3: CSVVFRETYEQYF. The CDR3 nucleotides read TGCAGCGTTGTTTTCAGGGAAACATACGAGCAGTACTTC.

In this sample, this clonotype turned up many times. The chain employs TRBV12-3 or TRBV12-4 and TRBJ2-7; TRBD1 might be the D (5 bases). The V end was cut by 6 bases, the J end by 3 bases, with 9 bases between. The CDR3 sequence is 12 residues long. CDR3 sequence reads: CASRDIDYEQYF. The DNA of the CDR3 is TGTGCCAGCAGGGACATAGACTACGAGCAGTACTTC.

The rearrangement uses TRBV6-1 and TRBJ2-6; a weak D match, TRBD2 (6 bases). The CDR3 runs to 15 residues. The V end lost 10 bases, the J end lost 0 bases, and 13 bases lay between the germline ends. Germline assignment: CDR1 MNHNS and CDR2 SASEGT. The DNA for the CDR3 is TGTGCCACTCGGGGGAGAAACTCTGGGGCCAACGTCCTGACTTTC. Translated, it gives CATRGRNSGANVLTF.

The J gene is TRBJ1-2, the V gene TRBV11-3; a weak D match, TRBD1 (6 bases). Germline CDR1 and CDR2: SGHNT and YENEEA. The V and J ends lost 3 bases and 8 bases respectively, with 19 bases between them. The CDR3 runs to 15 residues. The CDR3 loop is CASSFSRGPPQGYTF. DNA for the CDR3: TGTGCCAGCAGCTTTTCCAGGGGACCTCCCCAGGGCTACACCTTC.

J is TRBJ2-7 and V is TRBV28, with 8 nucleotides matching TRBD1. The CDR3 totals 14 residues. Germline trimming cut 5 bases from V and 3 bases from J; bases unmatched to any gene: 6. Germline V gives CDR1 MDHEN, CDR2 SYDVKM. CDR3 DNA sequence: TGTGCCAGCAGTCCAACAGGGGGTGACTACGAGCAGTACTTC. It is translated as CASSPTGGDYEQYF.

The chain uses TRBV5-1 and TRBJ2-2; 9 positions agree with TRBD1. The CDR3 has 15 amino acids. Unmatched junction bases numbered 3, after V lost 3 bases and J lost 3 bases. Germline loops: CDR1 SGHRS, CDR2 YFSETQ. CDR3 bases: TGCGCCAGCAGCTGGACAGGGGTGGACACCGGGGAGCTGTTTTTT. This codes for CASSWTGVDTGELFF.

The rearrangement uses TRBV6-4 and TRBJ2-1, with 8 bases fitting TRBD2. There are 14 residues in the CDR3. Looked up from germline, CDR1 is MRHNA and CDR2 is SNTAGT. V shed 7 bases and J 3 bases; nucleotides not matched to a gene: 5. The DNA for the CDR3 is TGTGCCAGCAACCCGGGGGGGCTCTACAATGAGCAGTTCTTC. As protein: CASNPGGLYNEQFF.

This clonotype was counted only a few times. The chain combines TRBV5-1 with TRBJ2-7; D is unclear. The CDR3 length is 14 residues. V shed 0 bases and J shed 2 bases, with 9 bases lying between them. Germline-derived CDR1 and CDR2 are SGHRS and YFSETQ. This chain's CDR3 is CASSLVGIPYEQYF. The CDR3 DNA is TGCGCCAGCAGCTTGGTGGGGATCCCCTACGAGCAGTACTTC.

This clonotype was seen a handful of times. The V call is TRBV30, the J call TRBJ2-1, with TRBD2 matching 9 bases. Germline assignment: CDR1 GTSNPN and CDR2 SVGIG (reference sequence). This CDR3 contains 15 residues. V lost 2 bases and J lost 2; bases outside the gene matches: 4. The CDR3 DNA reads as TGTGCCTGGAGTCGGCTAGCGGGGACCTACAATGAGCAGTTCTTC. It yields the protein CAWSRLAGTYNEQFF.

In this sample, this clonotype turned up many times. The chain uses TRBV5-1 and TRBJ2-2; 8 nucleotides match TRBD1. The CDR3 spans 15 residues. After removal of 7 bases from V and 3 bases from J, the junction contained 8 bases not matched to a gene. Per germline, CDR1 SGHRS and CDR2 YFSETQ. CDR3 in amino acids: CASRLGQGDTGELFF. The DNA for the CDR3 is TGCGCCAGCCGATTAGGACAGGGAGACACCGGGGAGCTGTTTTTT.

This clonotype was picked up a small number of times. The rearrangement uses TRBV6-1 and TRBJ1-4; 7 bases are shared with TRBD1. The ends lost 8 bases at V and 8 bases at J; junction bases unmatched: 11. The CDR3 runs 14 residues. Germline values: CDR1 MNHNS, CDR2 SASEGT. The CDR3 loop reads CASDRQGEGEKLFF. Written as DNA, the CDR3 is TGTGCCAGCGACCGACAGGGAGAAGGCGAAAAACTGTTTTTT.

The table lists this clonotype with many counts. The J gene is TRBJ1-5, the V gene TRBV12-3 or TRBV12-4, with unresolved D. V lost 3 bases, J lost 7 bases, and 7 bases lay in between. The CDR3 runs to 12 residues. CDR3 DNA sequence: TGTGCCAGCAGTTTTGGGCCGCAGCCCCAGCATTTT. Its protein is CASSFGPQPQHF.

This clonotype occurred many times. The rearrangement joins TRBV6-5 to TRBJ2-7; possible D gene TRBD1, 5 bases. Per the germline V gene, CDR1 is MNHEY and CDR2 is SVGAGI. The CDR3 extends over 11 amino acids. V lost 8 bases and J 6 bases, leaving 11 bases between the germline ends. The CDR3 here is CASGQGGEQYV. The CDR3 coding sequence is TGTGCCAGCGGTCAGGGTGGCGAGCAGTACGTC.

A few counts support this clonotype. The V and J genes are TRBV2 and TRBJ2-7; D may be TRBD1 (6 bases). The CDR3 length is 13 residues. Trimming stripped 7 bases from V and 0 bases from J, with 10 bases between. Per germline, CDR1 SNHLY and CDR2 FYNNEI. The CDR3 region is CASNGGSSYEQYV. The CDR3 DNA is TGTGCCAGCAATGGGGGCAGCTCCTACGAGCAGTACGTC.

This clonotype came up many times. V gene TRBV11-2 combines with J gene TRBJ2-3; 7 bases are a match to TRBD2. The CDR3 contains 14 residues. The ends lost 5 bases at V and 8 bases at J; junction bases unmatched: 10. Germline V CDR1 and CDR2: SGHAT, FQNNGV. CDR3 in DNA: TGTGCCAGCAGCCGGGGGGACCCCGTGGCTACGCAGTATTTT. Translated, it gives CASSRGDPVATQYF.

This chain joins TRBV20-1 and TRBJ2-5; TRBD2 might be the D (5 bases). The CDR3 is made up of 14 amino acids. V was pared by 6 bases and J by 0 bases, with 14 bases between. Germline V gives CDR1 DFQATT, CDR2 SNEGSKA (reference sequence). The CDR3, as DNA: TGCAGTGCCCTCGGACTCCTCTACCAAGAGACCCAGTACTTC. It yields the protein CSALGLLYQETQYF.

There are many counts of this clonotype. This rearrangement joins TRBV9 to TRBJ2-6; D ambiguous. The CDR3 is 20 residues long. V was trimmed by 4 bases and J by 0 bases, leaving 23 bases between them. The germline V gene has CDR1 SGDLS and CDR2 YYNGEE. CDR3 loop: CASSTDVGDGLSSGANVLTF. In DNA form, the CDR3 reads TGTGCCAGCAGCACCGATGTGGGCGACGGGTTGAGCTCTGGGGCCAACGTCCTGACTTTC. The whole variable domain, filled in from reference TRBV9 and TRBJ2-6, reads DSGVTQTPKHLITATGQRVTLRCSPRSGDLSVYWYQQSLDQGLQFLIQYYNGEERAKGNILERFSAQQFPDLHSELNLSSLELGDSALYFCASSTDVGDGLSSGANVLTFGAGSRLTVL.

Points on this clonotype: A much bigger clone sits one base away, suggesting this may be a read error. The final CDR3 position lacks the conserved phenylalanine or tryptophan, pointing to a likely read error. V is TRBV6-1 and J is TRBJ2-1; 12 bases are shared with TRBD2. Trimming removed 7 bases from V and 5 bases from J; junction bases left unmatched: 9. Germline values: CDR1 MNHNS, CDR2 SASEGT. The CDR3 runs to 16 residues. This CDR3 is CASKPPGLAGNNEQFS. The CDR3, as DNA: TGTGCCAGCAAGCCTCCGGGACTAGCGGGCAACAATGAGCAGTTCTCC.

The chain combines TRBV11-2 with TRBJ2-1; no reliable D call. Trimming left V 1 base short and J 2 bases short, with 6 bases between. Per the germline V gene, CDR1 is SGHAT and CDR2 is FQNNGV. The CDR3 is made up of 14 amino acids. The CDR3 sequence: CASSLVSAYNEQFF. The CDR3 DNA follows: TGTGCCAGCAGCTTAGTCTCTGCCTACAATGAGCAGTTCTTC.

This clonotype showed up just a few times. The chain couples TRBV15 to TRBJ2-2; 8 bases line up with TRBD2. The CDR3 spans 17 residues. The trim removed 1 base at V and 6 bases at J, leaving 10 bases unmatched. CDR1 LNHNV and CDR2 YYDKDF come from the germline V gene (reference sequence). The CDR3 reads CATSRVVRSGSPGELFF. CDR3 DNA: TGTGCCACCAGCAGAGTTGTTCGGAGCGGGAGCCCCGGGGAGCTGTTTTTT.

The table lists this clonotype with many counts. The chain couples TRBV5-1 to TRBJ1-1, with a tentative D call TRBD1 (6 bases). Germline V gene lookup returns CDR1 SGHRS and CDR2 YFSETQ. Trimming cost V 4 bases and J 7 bases, with 11 bases left between them. The CDR3 consists of 12 residues. In DNA, the CDR3 is TGCGCCAGCAGCCAAAACAGGGATGAAGCTTTCTTT. It translates to CASSQNRDEAFF.